The source of this T cell receptor beta chain is a study of cytomegalovirus exposure and HLA in healthy donors. This CDR3 spans 13 amino acids. Germline CDR1 reads LNHDA; CDR2 reads SQIVND (reference sequence). The V gene lost 10 bases and the J gene lost 3 bases, with 16 bases spanning the gap. Use of 60 Vbeta and 13 Jbeta primers characterized the PCR. Here immunoSEQ multiplex PCR was the method, and the copy in TCRdb shows in-frame clones only, minus some. The table lists under 90,000 clones, around 80% of them singletons, with 2% to 2.5% in the top ten. This clonotype was obtained from a man in his forties in good health and CMV-seronegative. Material: PBMCs. This sequence joins TRBV19 and TRBJ2-7; maybe TRBD2 (6 bases). CDR3 nucleotides: TGTGCCACCGACCCGCCCGGGGGCTACGAGCAGTACTTC. Amino acids: CATDPPGGYEQYF.